This passage covers 16 T cell receptor beta chains from one sample sequenced in a study of control samples from healthy donors and cancer patients. Clones were read by immunoSEQ multiplex PCR, and TCRdb kept only the in-frame ones, dropping some. This sample has around 100,000 clones, with around 89% found just once. The sequencing input was blood. Receptors originate from a man aged 30 to 45 in good health.

This chain's CDR3 is CASSSRQGINYGYTF. The DNA of the CDR3 is TGTGCCAGCAGTTCGCGGCAGGGCATTAACTATGGCTACACCTTC. The V call is TRBV28, the J call TRBJ1-2; a possible D gene is TRBD1 (5 bases). Germline V gene data show CDR1 as MDHEN and CDR2 as SYDVKM. V dropped 4 bases and J dropped 1 base, with 13 bases sitting between them. The CDR3 runs 15 residues.

This sequence joins TRBV28 and TRBJ1-1; D possibly corresponds to TRBD1 (6 bases). V was shortened by 10 bases and J by 0 bases, with 12 bases between the two germline ends. The germline CDR1 and CDR2 sequences are MDHEN and SYDVKM. The CDR3 totals 13 residues. CDR3 in amino acids: CATLGGLNTEAFF. DNA of the CDR3: TGTGCCACCTTGGGGGGGCTGAACACTGAAGCTTTCTTT.

The chain carries TRBV7-9 and TRBJ2-5; 7 bases fit TRBD1. The J call is uncertain, as TRBJ2-7 better fits the DNA end. Germline V gives CDR1 SEHNR, CDR2 FQNEAQ (reference sequence). The length of the CDR3 is 14 residues. Here the CDR3 reads CASSTTDRAYEQYF. The CDR3 bases are TGTGCCAGCAGCACCACTGACAGGGCCTACGAGCAGTACTTC.

The chain employs TRBV10-3 and TRBJ2-3; TRBD2 matches at 13 bases. The CDR3 runs 17 residues. Germline-derived CDR1 and CDR2 are ENHRY and SYGVKD. Trimming removed 4 bases from V and 2 bases from J; junction bases left unmatched: 6. CDR3: CAISGTSGSAVTDTQYF. For the CDR3, the DNA is TGTGCCATCAGTGGGACTAGCGGGAGTGCGGTCACAGATACGCAGTATTTT.

The V gene is TRBV2, the J gene TRBJ1-1; the match to TRBD1 covers 7 bases. Trimming at V came to 6 bases and at J to 1 base, leaving 8 bases not matched to a gene. The length of the CDR3 is 15 residues. The V gene's germline CDR1 is SNHLY and CDR2 FYNNEI. The CDR3 loop is CASRPGQAGNTEAFF. DNA of the CDR3: TGTGCCAGCAGACCAGGACAGGCCGGGAACACTGAAGCTTTCTTT.

The chain recombines TRBV2 with TRBJ1-3; 7 nucleotides agree with TRBD1. The CDR3 extends over 14 amino acids. Germline values: CDR1 SNHLY, CDR2 FYNNEI. V lost 6 bases and J lost 2; bases outside the gene matches: 4. CDR3 protein: CASSETGPGNTIYF. The CDR3 nucleotides are TGTGCCAGCAGCGAGACAGGGCCTGGAAACACCATATATTTT.

J is TRBJ1-1 and V is TRBV5-1; D is unresolved. This CDR3 contains 14 residues. Germline CDR1 is SGHRS and CDR2 is YFSETQ. Trimming removed 3 bases at V and 4 bases at J, with 13 bases between. This CDR3 is CASSSSTEATEAFF. CDR3 DNA: TGCGCCAGCAGCTCTTCTACAGAGGCCACTGAAGCTTTCTTT.

The rearrangement links TRBV25-1 to TRBJ2-3; 12 bases line up with TRBD1. The CDR3 sequence is 15 residues long. Losses at the gene ends were 4 bases for V and 6 bases for J; bases not matched to a gene: 5. Germline V gene sequence: CDR1 MGHDK, CDR2 SYGVNS. The CDR3 loop is CASSGGDRGLDTQYF. The CDR3 nucleotides are TGTGCCAGCAGTGGCGGGGACAGGGGGCTGGATACGCAGTATTTT.

The chain has TRBV7-9 and TRBJ1-3, with D unclear. CDR1 and CDR2 from the germline V gene are SEHNR and FQNEAQ (reference sequence). CDR3 size: 14 residues. The ends were cut back, 1 base at V and 4 bases at J, with 8 bases in the middle. CDR3: CASSLGLGGNTIYF. The CDR3 coding sequence is TGTGCCAGCAGCTTAGGTTTAGGCGGAAACACCATATATTTT.

The V gene is TRBV12-3 or TRBV12-4, the J gene TRBJ1-2, with a possible D match to TRBD1 (5 bases). This CDR3 region has 13 residues. Trimming cost V 2 bases and J 4 bases, with 8 bases left between them. In DNA, the CDR3 is TGTGCCAGCAGTTTACAGGGTCGCTATGGCTACACCTTC. Protein sequence: CASSLQGRYGYTF.

The chain is built from TRBV28 and TRBJ2-3; D call uncertain. Germline V gene data show CDR1 as MDHEN and CDR2 as SYDVKM. Trimming took off 6 bases at V and 4 bases at J, with 14 bases between the two ends. The CDR3 sequence is 14 residues long. CDR3 protein: CASSGRPRADTQYF. The CDR3 bases are TGTGCCAGCAGCGGACGGCCCCGCGCAGATACGCAGTATTTT.

This chain links TRBV19 with TRBJ1-1; 10 positions agree with TRBD1. V lost 5 bases and J lost 7; bases outside the gene matches: 4. There are 13 residues in the CDR3. Germline V gene sequence: CDR1 LNHDA, CDR2 SQIVND (reference sequence). The CDR3 spells CASSDRGLFEAFF. The CDR3 DNA reads as TGTGCCAGTAGTGACAGGGGGCTTTTTGAAGCTTTCTTT.

The chain carries TRBV5-4 and TRBJ1-2; D perhaps matches TRBD1 (6 bases). The CDR3 covers 14 residues. Germline V CDR1 and CDR2: SGHNT, YYREEE (reference sequence). Deletions cut 0 bases from V and 8 bases from J, with 14 bases between. The CDR3 coding sequence is TGTGCCAGCAGCTTGGTGGGGGCGGCGAAAGGCTACACCTTC. Translating it yields CASSLVGAAKGYTF.

The rearrangement uses TRBV5-6 and TRBJ1-5; 10 nucleotides agree with TRBD1. The CDR3 runs 17 residues. Germline V gene lookup returns CDR1 SGHDT and CDR2 YYEEEE. V lost 4 bases, J lost 0 bases, and 7 bases stayed unmatched. The CDR3 DNA is TGTGCCAGCAGCAGACGGACAGGGGGAATTAGCAATCAGCCCCAGCATTTT. It specifies CASSRRTGGISNQPQHF. The full variable domain, completed using reference TRBV5-6 and TRBJ1-5, is DAGVTQSPTHLIKTRGQQVTLRCSPKSGHDTVSWYQQALGQGPQFIFQYYEEEERQRGNFPDRFSGHQFPNYSSELNVNALLLGDSALYLCASSRRTGGISNQPQHFGDGTRLSIL.

The sample holds one count of this clone. The chain carries TRBV7-9 and TRBJ2-1; TRBD2 matches at 7 bases. The CDR3 is 15 residues long. The junction had 5 bases not matched to a gene; V was cut back by 6 bases and J by 0 bases. The germline CDR1 and CDR2 sequences are SEHNR and FQNEAQ (reference sequence). CDR3 region: CASSPAGSSYNEQFF. Written as DNA, the CDR3 is TGTGCCAGCAGTCCAGCGGGGAGCTCCTACAATGAGCAGTTCTTC.

The chain couples TRBV4-1 to TRBJ1-1; D is unresolved. From germline, CDR1 is MGHRA and CDR2 YSYEKL. CDR3 size: 16 residues. Trimming cost V 1 base and J 4 bases, with 16 bases left between them. CDR3 sequence reads: CASSQVDLVAVTEAFF. CDR3 sequence (DNA): TGCGCCAGCAGCCAAGTTGATTTGGTTGCAGTCACTGAAGCTTTCTTT.